These 15 T cell receptor beta chains were all obtained from the same sample, sequenced in a study of CD8 T cells in Susac syndrome. Random hexamers were used to reverse transcribe 0.5 to 1 ug of RNA. TCRdb redid the calling of the immunoSEQ multiplex PCR reads with MiXCR, one entry per CDR3 protein. Among roughly 200,000 distinct CDR3 sequences listed, around 96% were seen once. Sequenced: CD4+ T cells from PBMCs. Receptors originate from a human donor in good health.

The chain uses TRBV27 and TRBJ2-6; D remains ambiguous. The V gene lost 6 bases and the J gene lost 2 bases, with 8 bases spanning the gap. This CDR3 region has 14 residues. The germline CDR1 and CDR2 sequences are MNHEY and SMNVEV (reference sequence). For the CDR3, the DNA is TGTGCCAGCAGCCAAAACCCTGGGGCCAACGTCCTGACTTTC. It yields the protein CASSQNPGANVLTF.

This chain connects TRBV7-6 to TRBJ1-3, with 7 bases matching TRBD1. Germline loops: CDR1 SGHVS, CDR2 FNYEAQ. The CDR3 sequence is 13 residues long. V lost 5 bases to trimming and J lost 8 bases; unmatched junction nucleotides: 6. The CDR3 loop reads CASSRDRAYTIYF. CDR3 in DNA: TGTGCCAGCAGCCGCGACAGGGCATACACCATATATTTT.

DNA for the CDR3: TGCAGCGTTGCCGGGAGGACGTCCTACGAGCAGTACTTC. This translates into CSVAGRTSYEQYF. The chain combines TRBV29-1 with TRBJ2-7, with 7 bases lining up with TRBD2. The CDR3 extends over 13 amino acids. CDR1 SQVTM and CDR2 ANQGSEA come from the germline V gene. J was trimmed by 1 base and V by 4 bases; bases with no gene match: 4.

The chain uses TRBV30 and TRBJ1-1; 7 bases align to TRBD1. The CDR3 is 13 amino acids. Germline V CDR1 and CDR2: GTSNPN, SVGIG (reference sequence). Trimming at V came to 4 bases and at J to 5 bases, leaving 7 bases not matched to a gene. CDR3 region: CAWMTGRKTEAFF. The CDR3 nucleotides are TGTGCCTGGATGACAGGGAGGAAAACTGAAGCTTTCTTT.

About this clonotype: At one end, the junction sequence differs from germline, possibly due to a read error. The chain combines TRBV28 with TRBJ2-1; weak D call: TRBD1 (5 bases). Germline CDR1 MDHEN, CDR2 SYDVKM. This CDR3 region has 11 residues. CDR3 region: CASRYSGNAIF. The CDR3 nucleotides read TGTGCCAGCAGGTACTCAGGGAATGCGATCTTC.

J is TRBJ2-1 and V is TRBV29-1; 9 bases line up with TRBD2. Germline values: CDR1 SQVTM, CDR2 ANQGSEA. This CDR3 is 14 amino acids long. With 6 bases clipped from V and 2 bases from J, the junction kept 5 bases outside the gene matches. CDR3 protein: CSVKTSGPYNEQFF. CDR3 coding DNA: TGCAGCGTAAAGACTAGCGGACCCTACAATGAGCAGTTCTTC.

This clonotype was observed a single time. Here the CDR3 DNA reads TGTGCCTGGAAGGGGTTTGGGAATGAGCAGTTCTTC. This translates into CAWKGFGNEQFF. The chain is built from TRBV30 and TRBJ2-1, with D perhaps TRBD1 (5 bases). Germline assignment: CDR1 GTSNPN and CDR2 SVGIG (reference sequence). The V end was cut by 4 bases, the J end by 7 bases, with 11 bases between. This CDR3 has 12 residues.

The genes are TRBV6-2 or TRBV6-3 and TRBJ2-1; 11 bases line up with TRBD1. The junction had 5 bases not matched to a gene; V was cut back by 6 bases and J by 4 bases. CDR3 length: 15 residues. Germline V lookup: CDR1 MNHEY, CDR2 SVGEGT. The CDR3 spells CASRPDRGRYNEQFF. In DNA form, the CDR3 reads TGTGCCAGCAGACCGGACAGGGGGCGATACAATGAGCAGTTCTTC.

This clonotype was seen only once. V is TRBV24-1 and J is TRBJ2-1; possible D gene TRBD2, 5 bases. The germline CDR1 and CDR2 sequences are KGHDR and SFDVKD. This CDR3 contains 12 residues. V dropped 9 bases and J dropped 9 bases, with 14 bases sitting between them. The CDR3 region is CATSGLESEQFF. The CDR3 DNA reads TGTGCCACCTCGGGGTTGGAAAGTGAGCAGTTCTTC.

The chain recombines TRBV19 with TRBJ2-7; the D gene is possibly TRBD1 (5 bases). This CDR3 is built from 13 residues. V lost 8 bases, J lost 5 bases, and 16 bases lay in between. The V gene's germline CDR1 is LNHDA and CDR2 SQIVND (reference sequence). The CDR3 DNA sequence: TGTGCCAGTCGCCCAAGGGGCACCCACGAGCAGTACTTC. This encodes CASRPRGTHEQYF.

The V call is TRBV30, the J call TRBJ2-3, with TRBD2 identical over 10 bases. The germline V gene has CDR1 GTSNPN and CDR2 SVGIG (reference sequence). J was trimmed by 5 bases and V by 1 base; bases with no gene match: 6. The CDR3 sequence is 15 residues long. The CDR3 here is CAWSGLAGVRDTQYF. In nucleotides, the CDR3 is TGTGCCTGGAGTGGGCTAGCGGGGGTCCGAGATACGCAGTATTTT. Full variable domain (outside the CDR3, taken from reference TRBV30 and TRBJ2-3): SQTIHQWPATLVQPVGSPLSLECTVEGTSNPNLYWYRQAAGRGLQLLFYSVGIGQISSEVPQNLSASRPQDRQFILSSKKLLLSDSGFYLCAWSGLAGVRDTQYFGPGTRLTVL.

The gene calls are TRBV20-1 and TRBJ2-3, with a possible D match to TRBD1 (5 bases). V lost 0 bases and J lost 2, with 9 bases in between. The CDR3 sequence is 14 residues long. The germline V gene encodes CDR1 DFQATT and CDR2 SNEGSKA (reference sequence). The CDR3 nucleotides are TGCAGTGCTAGAGAAGGGGTGGCCACAGATACGCAGTATTTT. Translation gives CSAREGVATDTQYF.

J is TRBJ2-7 and V is TRBV20-1, with TRBD2 matching 9 bases. Trimming took 4 bases from V and 2 from J; bases not matched to a gene: 9. Germline assignment: CDR1 DFQATT and CDR2 SNEGSKA (reference sequence). This CDR3 spans 15 amino acids. The CDR3 coding sequence is TGCAGTGCTAAACCTAGCGGGAACCCCCCCTACGAGCAGTACTTC. Its protein is CSAKPSGNPPYEQYF.

The chain recombines TRBV29-1 with TRBJ1-1; D is possibly TRBD1 (5 bases). The CDR3 loop spans 12 amino acids. The V end was cut by 7 bases, the J end by 5 bases, with 14 bases between. The germline V gene encodes CDR1 SQVTM and CDR2 ANQGSEA. This chain's CDR3 is CSARVGETEAFF. As DNA, the CDR3 is TGCAGCGCCAGGGTAGGGGAGACTGAAGCTTTCTTT.

The gene calls are TRBV20-1 and TRBJ2-3; 14 bases fit TRBD2. In germline, CDR1 is DFQATT, CDR2 SNEGSKA (reference sequence). This CDR3 is 16 amino acids long. The trim removed 2 bases at V and 4 bases at J, leaving 5 bases unmatched. Written as DNA, the CDR3 is TGCAGTGCTAGAAAGGGACTAGCGGGAGTTGCAGATACGCAGTATTTT. This codes for CSARKGLAGVADTQYF.